The subject of this entry is one T cell receptor beta chain. Its matching antigen is unknown. Profiling relied on immunoSEQ multiplex PCR, and the TCRdb table lists in-frame clones only, not all of them. This sample has some 15,000 clones, with approximately 85% found just once. This record comes from a study of T cells in localized non-small cell lung cancer. The study's findings and limits: In the blood, greater T cell density corresponded to longer overall survival. Since sequencing was restricted to only one region of the tumor, intratumor heterogeneity remains a possibility. Appearing in adjacent lung were a median about 50 of the top 100 tumor clones.

V was cut by 0 bases and J by 1 base, with 7 bases left in between. Per the germline V gene, CDR1 is SGHNT and CDR2 is YYREEE (reference sequence). The CDR3 is 14 amino acids. The receptor's source is a female donor over 55 with stage I squamous cell lung carcinoma. Sequencing used peripheral blood, obtained before any cancer treatment. The chain is built from TRBV5-4 and TRBJ2-5, with D perhaps TRBD2 (6 bases). The CDR3 here is CASSLAGGQETQYF. CDR3 sequence (DNA): TGTGCCAGCAGCTTGGCCGGGGGCCAAGAGACCCAGTACTTC.